Following are 18 T cell receptor beta chains from one sample sequenced in a study of T cell responses to AZD1222 COVID-19 vaccine. TCRdb's copy holds only in-frame clones and misses some; the assay was immunoSEQ multiplex PCR. Here the sample spans about 140,000 clones, around 93% being singletons. The specimen comprised peripheral blood, sampled on day 0 of AZD1222 vaccination. Receptor source: an adult in good health.

V is TRBV5-1 and J is TRBJ2-7; TRBD1 aligns across 8 bases. From germline, CDR1 is SGHRS and CDR2 YFSETQ. The V and J ends lost 4 bases and 5 bases, in that order; junction bases with no gene match: 5. The CDR3 spans 13 residues. CDR3 loop: CASSLDRADEQYF. The CDR3, as DNA: TGCGCCAGCAGCCTGGACAGGGCCGACGAGCAGTACTTC.

The V call is TRBV4-1, the J call TRBJ1-2; D remains ambiguous. Trimming stripped 1 base from V and 4 bases from J, with 22 bases between. CDR1 and CDR2 from the germline V gene are MGHRA and YSYEKL. This CDR3 comprises 18 residues. The DNA for the CDR3 is TGCGCCAGCAGCCAAGCTCTAGTTGAGTTCGTGTCTCCCTATGGCTACACCTTC. Translated: CASSQALVEFVSPYGYTF.

The chain has TRBV24-1 and TRBJ1-6; no firm D call. With 9 bases removed from V and 10 bases from J, the gap between germline ends came to 18 bases. Germline CDR1 is KGHDR and CDR2 is SFDVKD. The CDR3 spans 14 residues. CDR3 residues: CATRGITVPSPLHF. In DNA, the CDR3 is TGTGCCACCCGTGGGATAACAGTCCCATCACCCCTCCACTTT.

V gene TRBV19 combines with J gene TRBJ1-1; perhaps TRBD1 as D (6 bases). Trimming shortened V by 10 bases and J by 2 bases, and 26 bases separated the two germline ends. The CDR3 contains 17 residues. Looked up from germline, CDR1 is LNHDA and CDR2 is SQIVND (reference sequence). This CDR3 reads CATYTRTRGERNTEAFF. The DNA of the CDR3 is TGTGCCACCTACACTCGGACAAGGGGGGAAAGAAACACTGAAGCTTTCTTT.

The rearrangement links TRBV2 to TRBJ1-2, with TRBD1 identical over 7 bases. The ends lost 8 bases at V and 4 bases at J; junction bases unmatched: 13. Germline CDR1 is SNHLY and CDR2 is FYNNEI. The CDR3 extends over 15 amino acids. In DNA, the CDR3 is TGTGCCAGCGCAGCGTCGATACAGGGGTCCTATGGCTACACCTTC. Its translation is CASAASIQGSYGYTF.

The rearrangement joins TRBV28 to TRBJ1-3; a weak D match, TRBD1 (6 bases). The ends were cut back, 6 bases at V and 0 bases at J, with 9 bases in the middle. CDR3 size: 14 residues. CDR1 and CDR2 from the germline V gene are MDHEN and SYDVKM. The CDR3 sequence: CASRGTISGNTIYF. CDR3 DNA sequence: TGTGCCAGCAGGGGGACAATCTCTGGAAACACCATATATTTT.

The chain carries TRBV7-8 and TRBJ2-4; a possible D gene is TRBD1 (6 bases). V lost 4 bases and J 13 bases, leaving 20 bases between the germline ends. The CDR3 loop spans 14 amino acids. CDR1 is SGHVS, CDR2 FQNEAQ, per germline. CDR3 amino acids: CASSSLLGHRDQYF. The CDR3 region has the DNA TGTGCCAGCAGCTCTCTGCTAGGACACAGGGACCAGTACTTC.

The gene calls are TRBV6-5 and TRBJ1-2; D is ambiguous. The CDR3 runs to 14 residues. The V gene's germline CDR1 is MNHEY and CDR2 SVGAGI. V was clipped by 0 bases and J by 4 bases, with 9 bases between them. The CDR3 DNA is TGTGCCAGCAGTTACTCGACCCAGGCCTATGGCTACACCTTC. The encoded protein is CASSYSTQAYGYTF.

This sequence joins TRBV2 and TRBJ2-1; D is unclear. CDR3 length: 14 residues. Germline-derived CDR1 and CDR2 are SNHLY and FYNNEI. V was clipped by 3 bases and J by 1 base, with 7 bases between them. This CDR3 reads CASSETQSYNEQFF. Here the CDR3 DNA reads TGTGCCAGCAGTGAGACACAGTCCTACAATGAGCAGTTCTTC.

The rearrangement uses TRBV5-1 and TRBJ1-1; weak D call: TRBD1 (6 bases). Germline CDR1 SGHRS, CDR2 YFSETQ. This CDR3 spans 14 amino acids. The V and J ends lost 4 bases and 1 base respectively, with 11 bases between them. DNA of the CDR3: TGCGCCAGCAGCGAGGGACAAGGGAACACTGAAGCTTTCTTT. It translates to CASSEGQGNTEAFF.

The genes are TRBV3-1 (or the pseudogene TRBV3-2) and TRBJ1-6, with D tentatively TRBD1 (5 bases). V was cut by 2 bases and J by 4 bases, with 12 bases left in between. The CDR3 length is 16 residues. Germline loops: CDR1 LGHDT, CDR2 YNNKEL (reference sequence). CDR3 coding DNA: TGTGCCAGCAGCCAACCAGACAGAGGATATAATTCACCCCTCCACTTT. This codes for CASSQPDRGYNSPLHF.

The chain links TRBV18 to TRBJ2-7; TRBD1 matches 12 bases. From germline, CDR1 is KGHSH and CDR2 LQKENI. With 4 bases clipped from V and 7 bases from J, the junction kept 11 bases outside the gene matches. The CDR3 loop spans 16 amino acids. The CDR3 bases are TGTGCCAGCTCACGCAACTCGGGACAGGGGGCAGTAGAGCAGTACTTC. This gives the protein CASSRNSGQGAVEQYF. Combining the CDR3 with reference TRBV18 and TRBJ2-7 gives the whole variable domain NAGVMQNPRHLVRRRGQEARLRCSPMKGHSHVYWYRQLPEEGLKFMVYLQKENIIDESGMPKERFSAEFPKEGPSILRIQQVVRGDSAAYFCASSRNSGQGAVEQYFGPGTRLTVT.

This chain connects TRBV3-1 (or the pseudogene TRBV3-2) to TRBJ2-5; maybe TRBD2 (5 bases). V dropped 7 bases and J dropped 5 bases, with 20 bases sitting between them. Germline values: CDR1 LGHDT, CDR2 YNNKEL (reference sequence). This CDR3 region has 15 residues. CDR3 region: CASKYRLGSSETQYF. CDR3 in DNA: TGTGCCAGCAAGTACCGACTGGGGAGTTCGGAGACCCAGTACTTC.

This clone was seen just once. The V and J genes are TRBV3-1 (or the pseudogene TRBV3-2) and TRBJ2-3, with D possibly matching TRBD2 (7 bases). Germline CDR1 reads LGHDT; CDR2 reads YNNKEL (reference sequence). Trimming removed 4 bases at V and 6 bases at J, with 11 bases between. The CDR3 consists of 13 residues. CDR3 in DNA: TGTGCCAGCAGCCGAAGGGGGGGCGATACGCAGTATTTT. Translating gives CASSRRGGDTQYF.

The gene calls are TRBV5-6 and TRBJ2-5; D is undetermined. CDR1 and CDR2 (germline): SGHDT, YYEEEE. Deletions cut 1 base from V and 2 bases from J, with 3 bases between. This CDR3 has 12 residues. The DNA for the CDR3 is TGTGCCAGCAGCTTGCCTCAAGAGACCCAGTACTTC. It translates to CASSLPQETQYF.

The genes are TRBV7-8 and TRBJ2-1; the D is unclear. This CDR3 region has 12 residues. V gave up 0 bases and J gave up 9 bases, with 6 bases separating them. In germline, CDR1 is SGHVS, CDR2 FQNEAQ. Here the CDR3 reads CASSLAVVEQFF. DNA for the CDR3: TGTGCCAGCAGCTTAGCCGTGGTTGAGCAGTTCTTC.

The CDR3 region has the DNA TGTGCCAGCAGCTTCCTTAGTAGCTCCTACAATGAGCAGTTCTTC. Translating gives CASSFLSSSYNEQFF. The chain employs TRBV5-6 and TRBJ2-1, with no clear D. Germline CDR1 SGHDT, CDR2 YYEEEE. The CDR3 contains 15 residues. Between the trimmed V and J ends, which lost 2 bases and 0 bases, there was a span of 9 bases.

In DNA, the CDR3 is TGTGCCAGCAGTGAGCGTTACAGGGTGAACACTGAAGCTTTCTTT. It is translated as CASSERYRVNTEAFF. V and J are TRBV6-1 and TRBJ1-1, with D tentatively TRBD1 (6 bases). V was trimmed by 3 bases and J by 0 bases, leaving 11 bases between them. The CDR3 totals 15 residues. Germline V gene data show CDR1 as MNHNS and CDR2 as SASEGT.